This entry describes one T cell receptor beta chain. As yet, its antigen is unknown. PCR primers comprised 60 Vbeta and 13 Jbeta primers. Some clones are missing from TCRdb's copy, which holds only in-frame ones; the method was immunoSEQ multiplex PCR. The profile covers about 140,000 clones, with 82% appearing a single time and 1.9% taken by the ten largest. The data derive from a study of cytomegalovirus exposure and HLA in healthy donors. Overall study context: Caucasian-associated ancestry cluster membership applied to 75% to 85% of several hundred genotyped donors.

Findings and limits, study-wide: The listing of some 170 TCR beta chains classed them as cytomegalovirus-associated.

The CDR3 extends over 15 amino acids. The V gene's germline CDR1 is MDHEN and CDR2 SYDVKM. The V and J ends lost 6 bases and 2 bases, in that order; junction bases with no gene match: 4. The TCR was taken from a middle-aged woman in good health and CMV-seronegative. The sample consisted of PBMCs. This sequence joins TRBV28 and TRBJ1-5; 10 bases map to TRBD1. The CDR3 DNA reads as TGTGCCAGCAGCTGGGACAGGGGTGGCAATCAGCCCCAGCATTTT. Its translation is CASSWDRGGNQPQHF.